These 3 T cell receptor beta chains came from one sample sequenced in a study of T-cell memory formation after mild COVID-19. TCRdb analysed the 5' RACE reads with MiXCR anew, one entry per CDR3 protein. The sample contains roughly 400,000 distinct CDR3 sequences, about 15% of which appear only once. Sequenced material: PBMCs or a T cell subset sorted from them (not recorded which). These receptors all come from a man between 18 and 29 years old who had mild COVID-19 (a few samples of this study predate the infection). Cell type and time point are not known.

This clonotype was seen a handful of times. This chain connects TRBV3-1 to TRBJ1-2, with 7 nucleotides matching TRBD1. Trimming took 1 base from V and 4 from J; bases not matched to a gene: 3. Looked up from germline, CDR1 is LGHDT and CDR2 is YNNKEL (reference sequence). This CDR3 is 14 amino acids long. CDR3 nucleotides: TGTGCCAGCAGCCAAGCTGACAGGGTCTATGGCTACACCTTC. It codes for CASSQADRVYGYTF.

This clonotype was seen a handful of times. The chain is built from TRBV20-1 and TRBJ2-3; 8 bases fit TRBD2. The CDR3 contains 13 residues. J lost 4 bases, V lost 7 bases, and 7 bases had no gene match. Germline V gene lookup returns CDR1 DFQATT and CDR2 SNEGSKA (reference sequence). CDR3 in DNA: TGCAGTGTTAACGGGGGGGGAGCAGATACGCAGTATTTT. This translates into CSVNGGGADTQYF.

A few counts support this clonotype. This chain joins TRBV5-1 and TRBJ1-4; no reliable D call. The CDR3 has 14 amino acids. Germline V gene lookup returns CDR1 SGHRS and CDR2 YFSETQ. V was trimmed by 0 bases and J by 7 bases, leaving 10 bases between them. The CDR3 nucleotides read TGCGCCAGCAGCTTGGCAGACGCAGGTGAAAAACTGTTTTTT. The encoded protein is CASSLADAGEKLFF. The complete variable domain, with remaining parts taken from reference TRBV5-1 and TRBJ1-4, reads KAGVTQTPRYLIKTRGQQVTLSCSPISGHRSVSWYQQTPGQGLQFLFEYFSETQRNKGNFPGRFSGRQFSNSRSEMNVSTLELGDSALYLCASSLADAGEKLFFGSGTQLSVL.